The 19 T cell receptor beta chains listed next were all sequenced from one sample in a study of T cell repertoires in aging, cancer and after chemotherapy. A mixed TRB-A/B primer pool amplified rearranged TRB by multiplex touch-down PCR. MiXCR, applied by TCRdb to the multiplex PCR reads, yields one record per CDR3 protein. The table lists more than 6,500 distinct CDR3 sequences, roughly 32% of them singletons. Amplification of TCR beta used genomic DNA extracted from peripheral blood. The sequencing input was blood. Source of these receptors: a human donor in good health.

V usage is TRBV20-1 and J usage is TRBJ2-7; 8 nucleotides line up with TRBD1. Germline V gene lookup returns CDR1 DFQATT and CDR2 SNEGSKA (reference sequence). J lost 0 bases, V lost 3 bases, and 7 bases had no gene match. This CDR3 is built from 15 residues. CDR3 in amino acids: CSASTGQVSSYEQYF. CDR3 nucleotide sequence: TGCAGTGCTAGTACGGGACAGGTGAGCTCCTACGAGCAGTACTTC.

This clonotype was seen only a few times. The chain carries TRBV6-4 and TRBJ2-3; D assignment may be TRBD1 or TRBD2 (7 bases each). The germline V gene has CDR1 MRHNA and CDR2 SNTAGT. The CDR3 loop spans 15 amino acids. The ends were cut back, 6 bases at V and 4 bases at J, with 17 bases in the middle. The CDR3 sequence is CASSVDRAGADTQYF. CDR3 in DNA: TGTGCCAGCAGCGTCGACAGGGCGGGAGCAGATACGCAGTATTTT.

This chain links TRBV19 with TRBJ2-3; TRBD2 matches at 11 bases. The germline V gene encodes CDR1 LNHDA and CDR2 SQIVND (reference sequence). There are 16 residues in the CDR3. With V trimmed by 3 bases and J by 0 bases, 2 bases remained unmatched. CDR3 sequence: CASSILAGGSTDTQYF. The CDR3 DNA sequence: TGTGCCAGTAGTATTCTAGCGGGGGGTAGCACAGATACGCAGTATTTT. The whole variable domain, filled in from reference TRBV19 and TRBJ2-3, reads DGGITQSPKYLFRKEGQNVTLSCEQNLNHDAMYWYRQDPGQGLRLIYYSQIVNDFQKGDIAEGYSVSREKKESFPLTVTSAQKNPTAFYLCASSILAGGSTDTQYFGPGTRLTVL.

This clonotype was counted a few times. CDR3 in DNA: TGTGCCAGCAGCCCTGACAGGGGGCGAATCCCTGAAGCTTTCTTT. It yields the protein CASSPDRGRIPEAFF. The J gene is TRBJ1-1, the V gene TRBV7-2; 10 bases agree with TRBD1. The CDR3 covers 15 residues. CDR1 SGHTA and CDR2 FQGNSA come from the germline V gene. The trim removed 5 bases at V and 6 bases at J, leaving 9 bases unmatched.

The J gene is TRBJ2-7, the V gene TRBV10-3; D ambiguous. V lost 6 bases and J 4 bases, leaving 19 bases between the germline ends. The CDR3 spans 15 residues. CDR1 ENHRY and CDR2 SYGVKD come from the germline V gene. The CDR3: CAIRGPSGVDYEQYF. Here the CDR3 DNA reads TGTGCCATCAGAGGGCCGTCAGGTGTCGATTACGAGCAGTACTTC.

V usage is TRBV19 and J usage is TRBJ1-5; TRBD1 agrees at 7 bases. There are 14 residues in the CDR3. The V gene's germline CDR1 is LNHDA and CDR2 SQIVND (reference sequence). The V gene end was trimmed by 4 bases and the J gene end by 5 bases; junction bases not matched to a gene: 5. The DNA for the CDR3 is TGTGCCAGTAGTACCGACAGGGCCCATCAGCCCCAGCATTTT. It specifies CASSTDRAHQPQHF.

This chain uses TRBV5-6 with TRBJ1-5, with TRBD1 matching over 9 bases. V trimming: 7 bases; J trimming: 7 bases; junction bases outside the gene matches: 6. The CDR3 sequence is 13 residues long. Germline loops: CDR1 SGHDT, CDR2 YYEEEE. This CDR3 reads CASGGDRAQPQHF. The DNA of the CDR3 is TGTGCCAGCGGGGGGGACAGGGCCCAGCCCCAGCATTTT.

The V and J genes are TRBV19 and TRBJ1-5, with TRBD1 as a possible D gene (6 bases). The V and J ends lost 8 bases and 0 bases respectively, with 11 bases between them. The germline gives CDR1 LNHDA, CDR2 SQIVND (reference sequence). This CDR3 is built from 14 residues. CDR3 region: CASWTVDSNQPQHF. The CDR3, as DNA: TGTGCCAGTTGGACAGTAGATAGCAATCAGCCCCAGCATTTT.

The V call is TRBV30, the J call TRBJ1-1; D ambiguous. Trimming shortened V by 3 bases and J by 5 bases, and 16 bases separated the two germline ends. This CDR3 is built from 14 residues. The germline gives CDR1 GTSNPN, CDR2 SVGIG (reference sequence). CDR3 in amino acids: CAWSLLGIRTEAFF. As DNA, the CDR3 is TGTGCCTGGAGCCTATTAGGGATTCGGACTGAAGCTTTCTTT.

This sequence joins TRBV10-3 and TRBJ1-2; possible D gene TRBD1, 6 bases. The ends were cut back, 10 bases at V and 5 bases at J, with 20 bases in the middle. The CDR3 covers 14 residues. Germline V gene sequence: CDR1 ENHRY, CDR2 SYGVKD. The DNA of the CDR3 is TGTGCCACCTTCCGGGACACGGAGGGTTATGGCTACACCTTC. The encoded protein is CATFRDTEGYGYTF.

Remarks on this clonotype: A junction end diverges from the germline sequence, so it may reflect a read error. The chain recombines TRBV12-3 or TRBV12-4 with TRBJ1-5; D remains ambiguous. CDR3 length equals 14 residues. The CDR3 nucleotides read TGTGCCATCAGTGAAGTCGGGGAGAATCAGCCCCAGCATTTT. Its protein is CAISEVGENQPQHF.

In the case of this clonotype: An end of the junction differs from the germline gene, which may be a read error. The chain carries TRBV6-4 and TRBJ1-1, with TRBD1 matching over 7 bases. CDR1 MRHNA and CDR2 SNTAGT come from the germline V gene. This CDR3 comprises 15 residues. The CDR3 sequence: CAISDRQGVTSEAFF. The CDR3 DNA is TGTGCCATCAGTGACCGACAGGGAGTTACGTCTGAAGCTTTCTTT.

This clonotype was seen only a few times. V gene TRBV18 combines with J gene TRBJ1-2; D remains unclear. This CDR3 region has 14 residues. In germline, CDR1 is KGHSH, CDR2 LQKENI. V shed 2 bases and J shed 2 bases, with 9 bases lying between them. CDR3 DNA sequence: TGTGCCAGCTCACCAGGGCAACAGAACTATGGCTACACCTTC. Its protein product is CASSPGQQNYGYTF.

This clonotype was detected only a few times. The rearrangement uses TRBV29-1 and TRBJ1-1, with D tentatively TRBD1 (5 bases). The CDR3 sequence is 15 residues long. CDR1 SQVTM and CDR2 ANQGSEA come from the germline V gene. Trimming stripped 7 bases from V and 0 bases from J, with 18 bases between. CDR3 bases: TGCAGCGCCAAAGCGGGTGCAGGGATGAACACTGAAGCTTTCTTT. Protein: CSAKAGAGMNTEAFF.

This clonotype was counted only a few times. This sequence joins TRBV6-5 and TRBJ2-1; D gene ambiguous. CDR1 is MNHEY, CDR2 SVGAGI, per germline. The germline V and J ends were trimmed by 0 bases and 10 bases, with 4 bases remaining between them. The length of the CDR3 is 11 residues. CDR3: CASSYSGEQFF. The CDR3, as DNA: TGTGCCAGCAGTTACTCCGGAGAGCAGTTCTTC.

The chain uses TRBV6-5 and TRBJ1-1; 9 bases match TRBD1. The V and J ends lost 5 bases and 4 bases, in that order; junction bases with no gene match: 2. The V gene's germline CDR1 is MNHEY and CDR2 SVGAGI. This CDR3 has 13 residues. The CDR3 nucleotides are TGTGCCAGCAGTGCGGACAGGGGCACTGAAGCTTTCTTT. The encoded protein is CASSADRGTEAFF.

This clonotype was counted between two and nine times. J is TRBJ1-6 and V is TRBV19; 8 bases are shared with TRBD1. The CDR3 totals 16 residues. Germline CDR1 is LNHDA and CDR2 is SQIVND (reference sequence). The J segment lost 9 bases and the V segment lost 0 bases, leaving 7 bases of the junction unmatched. The CDR3 reads CASSIDLQGVFSPLHF. The CDR3 bases are TGTGCCAGTAGTATAGACCTACAGGGGGTTTTTTCACCCCTCCACTTT.

This clonotype has only a few counts. The V call is TRBV19, the J call TRBJ1-2; 7 nucleotides align to TRBD1. The CDR3 length is 14 residues. CDR1 is LNHDA and CDR2 is SQIVND in the germline V gene (reference sequence). Trimming at V came to 5 bases and at J to 2 bases, leaving 5 bases not matched to a gene. CDR3 residues: CASSFNRGNYGYTF. CDR3 coding DNA: TGTGCCAGTAGTTTCAACAGGGGAAACTATGGCTACACCTTC.

CDR3: CASSFDRTGSTGELFF. CDR3 nucleotides: TGTGCCAGCAGTTTTGACCGGACAGGGAGCACCGGGGAGCTGTTTTTT. The chain combines TRBV12-3 or TRBV12-4 with TRBJ2-2; 8 positions match TRBD1. The J segment lost 4 bases and the V segment lost 3 bases, leaving 7 bases of the junction unmatched. This CDR3 is built from 16 residues.